This T cell receptor beta chain derives from a study of blood T cells in healthy people across ages. Study-level points and caveats: With age, beta diversity per million T cells declined roughly linearly, significantly by about 40. It was held that the diversity estimates obtained from one million T cells were underestimates.

It was around 10 milliliters of peripheral blood that were drawn from each donor. A word on this clonotype: Antigen specificity is unknown.

Using a J-beta primer mix together with a sample-barcoded 5' primer, a second PCR was run for roughly 6 to 12 cycles. Every cDNA molecule bore a tag from a template-switch adaptor containing 12 random nucleotides. MiXCR was run by TCRdb on the 5' RACE reads, yielding one entry per CDR3 protein. The data hold almost 1 million distinct CDR3 sequences, with about 53% observed a single time. This sequence was found in a woman aged 60 to 75 in good health. The sequenced sample was blood.

The CDR3 bases are TGCAGTGCTAGAGACAGGAGGGGTTTGAATGAGCAGTTCTTC. Translating gives CSARDRRGLNEQFF. V and J are TRBV20-1 and TRBJ2-7; D may be TRBD2 (6 bases). Gene TRBJ2-1 matches the end of the DNA better, so the J call may be wrong. This CDR3 has 14 residues. Looked up from germline, CDR1 is DFQATT and CDR2 is SNEGSKA (reference sequence).